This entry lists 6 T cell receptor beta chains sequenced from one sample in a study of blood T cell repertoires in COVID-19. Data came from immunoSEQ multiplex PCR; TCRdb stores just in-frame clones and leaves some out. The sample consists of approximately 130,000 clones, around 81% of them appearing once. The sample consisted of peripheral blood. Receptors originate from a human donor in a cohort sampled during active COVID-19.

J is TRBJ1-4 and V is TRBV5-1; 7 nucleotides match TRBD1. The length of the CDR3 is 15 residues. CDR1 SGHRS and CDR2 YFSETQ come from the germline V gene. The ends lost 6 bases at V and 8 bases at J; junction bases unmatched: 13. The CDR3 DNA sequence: TGCGCCAGCAAAATGAACAGGGGTATGGGGGAAAAACTGTTTTTT. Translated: CASKMNRGMGEKLFF.

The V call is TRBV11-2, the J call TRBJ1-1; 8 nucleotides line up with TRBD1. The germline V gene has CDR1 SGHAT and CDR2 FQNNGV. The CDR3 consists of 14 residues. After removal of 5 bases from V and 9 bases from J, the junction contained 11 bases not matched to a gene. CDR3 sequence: CASSADRGRTKAFF. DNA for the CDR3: TGTGCCAGCAGCGCCGACAGGGGCCGTACAAAAGCTTTCTTT.

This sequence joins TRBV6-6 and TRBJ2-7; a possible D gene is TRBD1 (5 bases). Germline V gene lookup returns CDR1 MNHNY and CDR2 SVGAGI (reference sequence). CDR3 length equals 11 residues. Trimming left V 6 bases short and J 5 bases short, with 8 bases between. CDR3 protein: CASSPRDEQYF. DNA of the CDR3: TGTGCCAGCAGCCCCAGGGACGAGCAGTACTTC.

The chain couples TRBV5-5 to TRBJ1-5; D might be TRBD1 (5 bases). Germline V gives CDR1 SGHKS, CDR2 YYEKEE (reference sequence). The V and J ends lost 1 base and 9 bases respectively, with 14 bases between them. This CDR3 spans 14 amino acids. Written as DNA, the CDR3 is TGTGCCAGCAGCTTGAGACTGGGTCAGGGGCCCCAGCATTTT. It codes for CASSLRLGQGPQHF.

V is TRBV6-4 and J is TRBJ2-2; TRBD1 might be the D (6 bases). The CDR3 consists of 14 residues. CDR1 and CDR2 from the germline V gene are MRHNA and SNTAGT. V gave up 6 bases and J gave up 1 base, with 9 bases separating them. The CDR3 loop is CASRTDRNTGELFF. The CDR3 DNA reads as TGTGCCAGCAGAACGGACAGGAACACCGGGGAGCTGTTTTTT.

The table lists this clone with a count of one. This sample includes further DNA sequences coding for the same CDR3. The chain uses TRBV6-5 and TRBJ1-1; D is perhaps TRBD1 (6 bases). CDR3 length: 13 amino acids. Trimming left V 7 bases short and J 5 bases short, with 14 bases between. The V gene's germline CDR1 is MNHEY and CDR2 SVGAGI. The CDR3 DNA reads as TGTGCCAGCAATACGGGGGGCTGGACTGAAGCTTTCTTT. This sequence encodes CASNTGGWTEAFF.